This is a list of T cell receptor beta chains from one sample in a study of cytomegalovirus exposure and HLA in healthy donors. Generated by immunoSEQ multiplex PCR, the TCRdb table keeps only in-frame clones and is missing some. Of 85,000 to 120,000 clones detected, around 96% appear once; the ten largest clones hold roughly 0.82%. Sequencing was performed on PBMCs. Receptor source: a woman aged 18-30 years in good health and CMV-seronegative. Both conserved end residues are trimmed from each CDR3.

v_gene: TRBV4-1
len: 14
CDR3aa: ASSQGGRAGANVLT

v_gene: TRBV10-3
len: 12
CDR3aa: AISELGTGESYT

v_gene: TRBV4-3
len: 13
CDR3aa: ASSQGPDRRVEAF

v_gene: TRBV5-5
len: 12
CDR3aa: ASSLGSGAYEQY

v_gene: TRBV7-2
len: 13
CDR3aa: ASSLDTRHTGELF

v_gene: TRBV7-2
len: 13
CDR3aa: ASSLVGQGVAEQY

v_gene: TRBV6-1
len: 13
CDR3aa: ASSEKRLAPDTQY

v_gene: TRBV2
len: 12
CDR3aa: AFRRNSGANVLT

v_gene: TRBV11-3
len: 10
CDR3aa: ASSLFAGEQF

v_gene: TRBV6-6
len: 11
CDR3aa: ASSYGAIQPQH

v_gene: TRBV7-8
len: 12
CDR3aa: ASSLVRGGDGYT

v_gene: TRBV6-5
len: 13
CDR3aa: ASSFDSIRGNEQF

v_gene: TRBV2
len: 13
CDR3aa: ASRLPGQVNYGYT

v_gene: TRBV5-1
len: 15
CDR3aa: ASSLPGTSANTGELF

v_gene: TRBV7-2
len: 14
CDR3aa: ASSATGGVSNQPQH

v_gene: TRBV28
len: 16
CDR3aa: ASSLRKGTSEAKNIQY

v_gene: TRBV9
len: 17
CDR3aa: ASSVGTGFRDSGANVLT